This TCR beta chain was observed in a study of T cell responses to AZD1222 COVID-19 vaccine. The study, taken as a whole, reports: Only a handful of individuals given AZD1222 were seropositive at baseline. Possibly, clonal diversity was underestimated; donors were largely white British and included more females. Sampling captured repertoires only after the peak T cell response.

About this clone itself: No antigen is known for it.

Sequencing was performed with immunoSEQ multiplex PCR; in TCRdb, only in-frame clones are kept and a portion is missing. Among 150,000 or so clones, approximately 89% were seen once, and the ten largest hold roughly 5.5%. The TCR originated in an adult in good health. Sequences were derived from peripheral blood, sampled on day 0 of AZD1222 vaccination.

DNA of the CDR3: TGTGCCAGCAGTGAAATGGCGTCACCCGCAACTAATGAAAAACTGTTTTTT. It codes for CASSEMASPATNEKLFF. The chain combines TRBV6-1 with TRBJ1-4; D gene unclear. Germline CDR1 MNHNS, CDR2 SASEGT. The CDR3 loop spans 17 amino acids. V was clipped by 2 bases and J by 0 bases, with 13 bases between them.